This TCR beta chain was recorded in a study of T cells after yellow fever vaccination (dated 2019 in TCRdb). Context from the whole study: The SMART-Seq v4 Ultra Low Input RNA kit was used to prepare libraries from fractions with low cell numbers. Blood was drawn at multiple timepoints before and after primary and secondary immunization, with bulk PBMC replicates and cell subsets isolated. Two healthy male donors, one aged 18 to 29 and one aged 30 to 39 years, were included in the cohort. Bulk TCR alpha and beta repertoires were sequenced longitudinally to track T-cell clones before and after primary and booster YFV17D yellow fever vaccination. What the study reported, not specific to this receptor: After the booster, most clones that had expanded after primary vaccination were detected again (around 96% of CD4 and roughly 86% of CD8), suggesting broad maintenance of memory. Only a couple of donors were included in the study, so the extent to which the findings can be generalized is limited. Computational filtering was needed because FACS-sorted repertoires could contain abundant contaminating clonotypes from the bulk population. A small fraction of clonotypes showed up in both the CD4 and CD8 compartments, probably as a result of convergent recombination. Compared with the primary T-cell response, the secondary T-cell response was faster but weaker, reaching its peak on day 5 rather than on day 15.

TCR cDNA was synthesized by 5'RACE template switching, through which a universal primer site and unique molecular identifiers were introduced. cDNA synthesis was primed from both the TCR alpha and TCR beta constant segments. Libraries were amplified in two PCR steps, with sample barcodes and sequencing adapters added in the second step. Sequencing of libraries was done on Illumina HiSeq 2500 (2x100 bp) or NovaSeq (2x150 bp). The source study handled its data this way. Demultiplexing of reads and collapsing into UMI consensus sequences were performed with MIGEC, and V(D)J alignment was carried out with MiXCR. Vaccine-responding clonotypes were identified with edgeR using replicate PBMC samples, with FDR below 0.01 and a log2 fold change above 5 up to day 15 being required. Each bulk clonotype received a CD4 or CD8 identity based on whether the sequenced CD4 or CD8 repertoire contained that clonotype at higher abundance. TCRdb trimmed public reads at Q25 via fastp, called clones via MiXCR and kept in-frame beta chains. Rows are unified per CDR3 protein, each entry keeping the most common DNA and genes. For this entry, the V and J calls and clone size follow TCRdb and not the study's own pipeline. The sample table lists 200,000 or so distinct CDR3 sequences, around 6.7% of them with a count of one. The ten largest clonotypes hold 0.8% to 1.2% of the sample.

The CDR3 has 13 amino acids, counting the end cysteine and phenylalanine. Left in the record is the CDR3 DNA by itself, 39 bases read in frame from the first base. In the germline V gene, CDR1 corresponds to SGHAT and CDR2 to FQNNGV. Trimming costs V 2 bases and J 3 bases, and their ends lie 5 bases apart. This sample's treatment or condition label indicates: live attenuated yellow fever vaccine strain. A standard Ficoll-Paque protocol was used to isolate PBMCs from peripheral blood. Dynabeads CD4 and CD8 positive selection kits were used to isolate the CD4 and CD8 T-cell fractions. TriZol was used to extract RNA from bulk PBMCs, from CD4 and CD8 fractions, and from dextramer-positive and dextramer-negative fractions. This clonotype was observed at least ten times. Its antigen remains undetermined. Base qualities are not provided; no much larger clone lies one nucleotide away.

The sequence joins TRBV11-2 to TRBJ2-1, with no confidently assigned D gene. The specimen was CD4+ T cells sorted from PBMCs, collected on the day of the yellow fever booster vaccination. The origin of this receptor is a man aged 30 to 39 who received the YFV17D yellow fever vaccine. The CDR3 protein: CASSLRDYNEQFF. The DNA sequence reads TGTGCCAGCAGCTTAAGAGACTACAATGAGCAGTTCTTC.